The rows below give T cell receptor beta chains drawn from one sample of a study of beta chain features in type 1 diabetes. Clones were sequenced by immunoSEQ multiplex PCR, and TCRdb holds only the in-frame ones, with some missing. The sample lists 200,000 to 250,000 clones; about 14% were seen once. The material sequenced was naive CD4+ T cells from blood. These receptors came from a man between 25 and 39 years old with type 1 diabetes. Each CDR3 is given with its conserved first and last residue. D genes are given only for firm matches. Not all rows give a size; the values are once, few, many and, for expanded clones, a class.

D: TRBD2; J: TRBJ2-1; V: TRBV7-2; size: few; DNA: TGTGCCAGCAGCTTAGGACTAGCGGTTTACAATGAGCAGTTCTTC; CDR3: CASSLGLAVYNEQFF
D: TRBD1; J: TRBJ2-3; V: TRBV27; size: .; DNA: TGTGCCAGCAGTCCTCCGGGACAGGTCATTTATTCTAGCACAGATACGCAGTATTTT; CDR3: CASSPPGQVIYSSTDTQYF
D: .; J: TRBJ1-1; V: TRBV4-2; size: few; DNA: TGTGCCAGCAGCCAAGATACGGGTGCTGAAGCTTTCTTT; CDR3: CASSQDTGAEAFF
D: .; J: TRBJ2-1; V: TRBV5-1; size: few; DNA: TGCGCCAGCAGCTCCGGGTTTGCAGCTTACAATGAGCAGTTCTTC; CDR3: CASSSGFAAYNEQFF
D: .; J: TRBJ2-1; V: TRBV6-5; size: few; DNA: TGTGCCAGCAGTTACCGGGGAGTCGCTGACAATGAGCAGTTCTTC; CDR3: CASSYRGVADNEQFF
D: .; J: TRBJ2-3; V: TRBV6-1; size: .; DNA: TGTGCCAGCAGCCCGGAGGGGAGCACAGATACGCAGTATTTT; CDR3: CASSPEGSTDTQYF
D: .; J: TRBJ1-1; V: TRBV14; size: .; DNA: TGTGCCAGCAGCCCGCGGGTGGCCTTGAACACTGAAGCTTTCTTT; CDR3: CASSPRVALNTEAFF
D: .; J: TRBJ1-5; V: TRBV4-1; size: .; DNA: TGCGCCAGCAGCCAAGTTTCCGGTCAGCCCCAGCATTTT; CDR3: CASSQVSGQPQHF
D: TRBD2; J: TRBJ2-7; V: TRBV5-4; size: few; DNA: TGTGCCAGCAGCTTGGAAGGAGCGGGAGTAAGGACCCACGAGCAGTACTTC; CDR3: CASSLEGAGVRTHEQYF
D: TRBD2; J: TRBJ2-1; V: TRBV15; size: few; DNA: TGTGCCACCAGCAGAGAGGTAGCGGGAGGAGGTGATGAGCAGTTCTTC; CDR3: CATSREVAGGGDEQFF
D: TRBD1; J: TRBJ2-1; V: TRBV25-1; size: once; DNA: TGTGCCAGCAGTGCCTTGGGACAGGGGGTGATTGAGGATGAGCAGTTCTTC; CDR3: CASSALGQGVIEDEQFF
D: TRBD2; J: TRBJ2-1; V: TRBV10-1; size: once; DNA: TGCGCCAGCAGTGACAGCGGGGGTTACAATGAGCAGTTCTTC; CDR3: CASSDSGGYNEQFF
D: TRBD1; J: TRBJ2-5; V: TRBV19; size: .; DNA: TGTGCCAGTAGTAGCGGGACAGGGACATCGGAGACCCAGTACTTC; CDR3: CASSSGTGTSETQYF
D: .; J: TRBJ1-2; V: TRBV7-9; size: .; DNA: TGTGCCAGCAGCTTAGCCTCAGGCCCGGGGGGTGGCTACACCTTC; CDR3: CASSLASGPGGGYTF
D: .; J: TRBJ2-1; V: TRBV29-1; size: .; DNA: TGCAGCGTTAACCAGGGAAGAAATGAGCAGTTCTTC; CDR3: CSVNQGRNEQFF
D: .; J: TRBJ1-1; V: TRBV29-1; size: .; DNA: TGCAGCGTTTCCCATCAGGGGCTTGAAGCTTTCTTT; CDR3: CSVSHQGLEAFF